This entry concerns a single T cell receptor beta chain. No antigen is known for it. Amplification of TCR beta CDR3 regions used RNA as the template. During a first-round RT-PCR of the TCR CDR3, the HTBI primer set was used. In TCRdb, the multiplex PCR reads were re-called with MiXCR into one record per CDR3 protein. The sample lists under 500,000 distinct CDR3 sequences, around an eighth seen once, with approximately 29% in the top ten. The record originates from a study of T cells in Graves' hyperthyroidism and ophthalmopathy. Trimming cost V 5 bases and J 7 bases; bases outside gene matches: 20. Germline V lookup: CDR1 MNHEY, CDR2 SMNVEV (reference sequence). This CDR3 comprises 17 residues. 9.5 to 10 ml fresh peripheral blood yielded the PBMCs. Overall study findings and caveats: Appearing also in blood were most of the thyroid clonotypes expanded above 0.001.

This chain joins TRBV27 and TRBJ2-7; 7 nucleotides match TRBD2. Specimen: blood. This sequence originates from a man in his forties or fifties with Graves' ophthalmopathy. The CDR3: CASSASDLWLAGREQYF. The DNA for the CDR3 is TGTGCCAGCAGTGCCTCGGACCTCTGGTTAGCGGGCCGGGAGCAGTACTTC.